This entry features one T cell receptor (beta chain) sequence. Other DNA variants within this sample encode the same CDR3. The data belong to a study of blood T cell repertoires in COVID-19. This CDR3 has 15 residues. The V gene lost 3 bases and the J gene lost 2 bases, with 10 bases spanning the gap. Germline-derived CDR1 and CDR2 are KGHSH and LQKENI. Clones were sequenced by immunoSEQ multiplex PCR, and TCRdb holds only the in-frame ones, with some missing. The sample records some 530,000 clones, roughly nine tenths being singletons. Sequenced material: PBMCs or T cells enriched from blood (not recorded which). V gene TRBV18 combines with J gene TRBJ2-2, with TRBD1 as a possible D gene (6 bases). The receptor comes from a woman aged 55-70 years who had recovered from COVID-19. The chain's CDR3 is CASSPDRVNTGELFF. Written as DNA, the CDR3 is TGTGCCAGCTCACCGGACAGAGTTAACACCGGGGAGCTGTTTTTT.